One sample yielded the 32 T cell receptor beta chains listed below, sequenced in a study of T cell clonotyping in hematopoietic cell transplantation. Generated by immunoSEQ multiplex PCR, the TCRdb table keeps only in-frame clones and is missing some. In the table there are more than 55,000 clones, roughly 94% of which are singletons. The specimen sequenced was peripheral blood mononuclear cells. The receptors derive from a man aged 45-60 years in good health. Some clones in this sample may be carry-over from other donors' samples.

J is TRBJ1-5 and V is TRBV6-1, with no clear D. The CDR3 has 15 amino acids. The V gene lost 3 bases and the J gene lost 4 bases, with 13 bases spanning the gap. The germline CDR1 and CDR2 sequences are MNHNS and SASEGT. CDR3 region: CASSDGRSSNQPQHF. For the CDR3, the DNA is TGTGCCAGCAGTGATGGCAGGTCCTCTAATCAGCCCCAGCATTTT.

The count of this clone is one. This chain joins TRBV7-9 and TRBJ1-2; TRBD1 matches 10 bases. V lost 3 bases to trimming and J lost 5 bases; unmatched junction nucleotides: 6. This CDR3 has 15 amino acids. Germline CDR1 SEHNR, CDR2 FQNEAQ (reference sequence). The CDR3 sequence is CASSFEGQGNYGYTF. CDR3 DNA sequence: TGTGCCAGCAGCTTCGAGGGACAGGGGAATTATGGCTACACCTTC. Based on the CDR3 plus reference TRBV7-9 and TRBJ1-2, the full variable domain is DTGVSQNPRHKITKRGQNVTFRCDPISEHNRLYWYRQTLGQGPEFLTYFQNEAQLEKSRLLSDRFSAERPKGSFSTLEIQRTEQGDSAMYLCASSFEGQGNYGYTFGSGTRLTVV.

The DNA for the CDR3 is TGTGCCAGCAGTTTTGCATTCTCCTACGAGCAGTACTTC. Protein sequence: CASSFAFSYEQYF. The V and J genes are TRBV27 and TRBJ2-7; D remains unclear. Germline V lookup: CDR1 MNHEY, CDR2 SMNVEV (reference sequence). V shed 3 bases and J shed 0 bases, with 6 bases lying between them. The CDR3 spans 13 residues.

The gene calls are TRBV25-1 and TRBJ1-1; weak D call: TRBD1 (6 bases). CDR3 length: 15 residues. From germline, CDR1 is MGHDK and CDR2 SYGVNS. Between the trimmed V and J ends, which lost 7 bases and 5 bases, there was a span of 20 bases. The CDR3 protein is CASIRGGEGLTEAFF. CDR3 nucleotide sequence: TGTGCCAGCATCCGAGGGGGAGAGGGATTGACTGAAGCTTTCTTT.

This chain joins TRBV7-9 and TRBJ2-7; possible D gene TRBD1, 5 bases. Trimming stripped 5 bases from V and 2 bases from J, with 10 bases between. The germline V gene encodes CDR1 SEHNR and CDR2 FQNEAQ (reference sequence). There are 13 residues in the CDR3. Here the CDR3 reads CASSPKGPYEQYF. CDR3 nucleotides: TGTGCCAGCAGCCCCAAGGGGCCCTACGAGCAGTACTTC.

This clone was recorded only once. The CDR3 DNA follows: TGTGCCAGCAGCTCACAAACGGGGGCCGGAAACACCATATATTTT. Translation: CASSSQTGAGNTIYF. V usage is TRBV7-2 and J usage is TRBJ1-3; a possible D gene is TRBD1 (6 bases). In germline, CDR1 is SGHTA, CDR2 FQGNSA. Trimming removed 4 bases from V and 4 bases from J, with 14 bases in between. This CDR3 has 15 residues.

The chain combines TRBV19 with TRBJ2-2; tentatively, D is TRBD1 or TRBD2 (5 bases each). Deletions cut 6 bases from V and 7 bases from J, with 21 bases between. The CDR3 has 16 residues. Germline V gene data show CDR1 as LNHDA and CDR2 as SQIVND (reference sequence). CDR3 nucleotides: TGTGCCAGTAGGCCGGGACCGCGGATATCAGGCGGGGAGCTGTTTTTT. As protein: CASRPGPRISGGELFF.

CDR3 sequence (DNA): TGTGCCAGCAGTGAAGCTGACGGGAGGACCTACAATGAGCAGTTCTTC. It specifies CASSEADGRTYNEQFF. The chain carries TRBV6-1 and TRBJ2-1, with TRBD2 matching over 7 bases. V lost 0 bases and J lost 2; bases outside the gene matches: 4. Germline V gene lookup returns CDR1 MNHNS and CDR2 SASEGT. The CDR3 consists of 16 residues.

This sequence joins TRBV28 and TRBJ2-7; no reliable D call. The CDR3 is 14 residues long. The ends were cut back, 3 bases at V and 0 bases at J, with 9 bases in the middle. Germline-derived CDR1 and CDR2 are MDHEN and SYDVKM. The CDR3 bases are TGTGCCAGCAGTTTGGTTATAAGCTCCTACGAGCAGTACTTC. It yields the protein CASSLVISSYEQYF.

The V call is TRBV7-2, the J call TRBJ1-2; 12 bases align to TRBD1. Per the germline V gene, CDR1 is SGHTA and CDR2 is FQGNSA. J lost 8 bases, V lost 3 bases, and 7 bases had no gene match. The CDR3 sequence is 15 residues long. The DNA of the CDR3 is TGTGCCAGCAGCTTCGGAGGGACAGGGGGCCTCGGCTACACCTTC. Translation: CASSFGGTGGLGYTF.

The chain carries TRBV27 and TRBJ1-1; a possible D gene is TRBD1 (5 bases). From germline, CDR1 is MNHEY and CDR2 SMNVEV (reference sequence). The CDR3 is 13 amino acids. The V end lost 2 bases, the J end lost 6 bases, and 10 bases lay between the germline ends. The CDR3 DNA reads as TGTGCCAGCAGTTTAGGGGGAGGAGCTGAAGCTTTCTTT. The encoded protein is CASSLGGGAEAFF.

The J gene is TRBJ1-6, the V gene TRBV28, with 8 nucleotides matching TRBD1. V trimming: 3 bases; J trimming: 8 bases; junction bases outside the gene matches: 6. The CDR3 has 15 residues. CDR1 is MDHEN, CDR2 SYDVKM, per germline. The CDR3 spells CASSLTRTGHSPLHF. The CDR3 nucleotides read TGTGCCAGCAGTTTGACCCGGACAGGGCATTCACCCCTCCACTTT.

The chain joins TRBV4-2 to TRBJ2-5; no reliable D call. This CDR3 spans 14 amino acids. The germline V gene encodes CDR1 LGHNA and CDR2 YNFKEQ. V was clipped by 0 bases and J by 5 bases, with 10 bases between them. The DNA for the CDR3 is TGTGCCAGCAGCCAAGACCCTACCCAGGAGACCCAGTACTTC. This translates into CASSQDPTQETQYF.

This clone appeared a single time. This chain uses TRBV20-1 with TRBJ2-3, with D unresolved. The V end was cut by 3 bases, the J end by 10 bases, with 11 bases between. Germline loops: CDR1 DFQATT, CDR2 SNEGSKA (reference sequence). This CDR3 has 11 amino acids. CDR3 sequence: CSASSTDSQYF. The CDR3 DNA is TGCAGTGCTAGCTCCACAGACTCGCAGTATTTT.

V and J are TRBV9 and TRBJ2-6; TRBD1 might be the D (6 bases). The V gene lost 1 base and the J gene lost 4 bases, with 18 bases spanning the gap. The CDR3 covers 18 residues. Looked up from germline, CDR1 is SGDLS and CDR2 is YYNGEE. This CDR3 is CASSVSGGGAWGANVLTF. CDR3 nucleotide sequence: TGTGCCAGCAGCGTATCAGGTGGGGGCGCGTGGGGGGCCAACGTCCTGACTTTC.

This rearrangement joins TRBV5-4 to TRBJ2-2; tentative D call: TRBD1 (5 bases). Germline loops: CDR1 SGHNT, CDR2 YYREEE (reference sequence). The germline V and J ends were trimmed by 4 bases and 4 bases, with 11 bases remaining between them. This CDR3 spans 14 amino acids. In DNA, the CDR3 is TGTGCCAGCAGCCTAGACAGAACCACCGGGGAGCTGTTTTTT. This translates into CASSLDRTTGELFF.

The rearrangement joins TRBV10-3 to TRBJ1-2; 8 positions agree with TRBD1. Germline-derived CDR1 and CDR2 are ENHRY and SYGVKD. CDR3 length: 14 amino acids. The ends lost 5 bases at V and 2 bases at J; junction bases unmatched: 4. The CDR3 spells CAISKDRANYGYTF. In nucleotides, the CDR3 is TGTGCCATCAGTAAGGACAGGGCGAACTATGGCTACACCTTC.

There are a few counts of this clone. V gene TRBV7-2 combines with J gene TRBJ1-2; D uncertain. CDR1 and CDR2 (germline): SGHTA, FQGNSA. The CDR3 has 14 residues. The germline V and J ends were trimmed by 5 bases and 6 bases, with 16 bases remaining between them. The DNA for the CDR3 is TGTGCCAGCAGCGTTACATCGGATGGGCATGGCTACACCTTC. Protein: CASSVTSDGHGYTF.

The chain combines TRBV6-6 with TRBJ1-2; TRBD1 might be the D (6 bases). Germline assignment: CDR1 MNHNY and CDR2 SVGAGI (reference sequence). The CDR3 length is 15 residues. V was pared by 0 bases and J by 7 bases, with 15 bases between. The DNA for the CDR3 is TGTGCCAGCAGTTACTCGATATCAGGGGTCCCTGGCTACACCTTC. Translation gives CASSYSISGVPGYTF.

The genes are TRBV5-4 and TRBJ2-3; D may be TRBD1 (6 bases). V lost 4 bases and J lost 0, with 12 bases in between. CDR3 length: 15 residues. CDR1 and CDR2 from the germline V gene are SGHNT and YYREEE (reference sequence). DNA of the CDR3: TGTGCCAGCAGCCGGACAGTGGCTAGCACAGATACGCAGTATTTT. Its protein is CASSRTVASTDTQYF.

The table lists this clone with a count of one. The chain links TRBV9 to TRBJ1-2; D is possibly TRBD1 (6 bases). The CDR3 is 14 residues long. From germline, CDR1 is SGDLS and CDR2 YYNGEE. The V end was cut by 0 bases, the J end by 8 bases, with 14 bases between. The CDR3 loop reads CASSVEPGQKGYTF. The CDR3 bases are TGTGCCAGCAGCGTAGAACCGGGACAAAAAGGCTACACCTTC.

The rearrangement joins TRBV6-6 to TRBJ2-7; 7 nucleotides line up with TRBD1. Germline trimming cut 6 bases from V and 0 bases from J; bases unmatched to any gene: 8. The CDR3 covers 15 residues. Germline assignment: CDR1 MNHNY and CDR2 SVGAGI (reference sequence). The CDR3 loop is CASSPRDRSSYEQYF. CDR3 sequence (DNA): TGTGCCAGCAGCCCCCGGGACAGAAGCTCCTACGAGCAGTACTTC.

This clone occurred a few times. Here the CDR3 DNA reads TGTGCCTGGAGTTCGGACAGGGGGCGTCAGCCCCAGCATTTT. Translation gives CAWSSDRGRQPQHF. The rearrangement links TRBV30 to TRBJ1-5, with 11 bases aligning to TRBD1. The ends lost 2 bases at V and 6 bases at J; junction bases unmatched: 3. Germline CDR1 and CDR2: GTSNPN and SVGIG (reference sequence). The CDR3 spans 14 residues.

The J gene is TRBJ2-7, the V gene TRBV7-9; weak D call: TRBD2 (5 bases). There are 16 residues in the CDR3. Germline V lookup: CDR1 SEHNR, CDR2 FQNEAQ (reference sequence). V dropped 5 bases and J dropped 0 bases, with 17 bases sitting between them. The CDR3, as DNA: TGTGCCAGCAGCCCGACTAATGGTTGGAGCTCCTACGAGCAGTACTTC. Protein sequence: CASSPTNGWSSYEQYF.

This rearrangement joins TRBV11-3 to TRBJ2-7; 9 bases match TRBD1. This CDR3 is 17 amino acids long. The V gene end was trimmed by 5 bases and the J gene end by 2 bases; junction bases not matched to a gene: 13. Germline CDR1 SGHNT, CDR2 YENEEA. CDR3 nucleotides: TGTGCCAGCAGCCCAACGTCGACAGGGGGAGGGACCTACGAGCAGTACTTC. It translates to CASSPTSTGGGTYEQYF.

The chain links TRBV7-2 to TRBJ1-6; D is ambiguous. V was trimmed by 5 bases and J by 0 bases, leaving 14 bases between them. Germline loops: CDR1 SGHTA, CDR2 FQGNSA. The CDR3 covers 17 residues. The CDR3 nucleotides are TGTGCCAGCAGCCCTTTTCTAGGAAGCTCCTATAATTCACCCCTCCACTTT. It codes for CASSPFLGSSYNSPLHF.

This clone was counted a few times. The V and J genes are TRBV7-9 and TRBJ2-7; 10 bases agree with TRBD2. The CDR3 is 14 residues long. Trimming at V came to 2 bases and at J to 7 bases, leaving 5 bases not matched to a gene. Germline CDR1 SEHNR, CDR2 FQNEAQ (reference sequence). CDR3 sequence (DNA): TGTGCCAGCAGCTTATTCGGTAGCGGGGGGGAGCAGTACTTC. It codes for CASSLFGSGGEQYF.

This clone was picked up one time. V usage is TRBV6-5 and J usage is TRBJ1-2; 8 positions match TRBD1. Trimming removed 2 bases from V and 1 base from J; junction bases left unmatched: 3. There are 15 residues in the CDR3. Per the germline V gene, CDR1 is MNHEY and CDR2 is SVGAGI. This CDR3 is CASSYAGGDNYGYTF. In DNA, the CDR3 is TGTGCCAGCAGTTACGCAGGGGGCGATAACTATGGCTACACCTTC.

V and J are TRBV5-6 and TRBJ1-1; no reliable D call. The CDR3 extends over 13 amino acids. V shed 6 bases and J shed 7 bases, with 16 bases lying between them. Germline CDR1 SGHDT, CDR2 YYEEEE. The CDR3 DNA is TGTGCCAGCAACTCAGGACCGGCGAATGAAGCTTTCTTT. It yields the protein CASNSGPANEAFF. The complete variable domain, with remaining parts taken from reference TRBV5-6 and TRBJ1-1, reads DAGVTQSPTHLIKTRGQQVTLRCSPKSGHDTVSWYQQALGQGPQFIFQYYEEEERQRGNFPDRFSGHQFPNYSSELNVNALLLGDSALYLCASNSGPANEAFFGQGTRLTVV.

The chain is built from TRBV5-1 and TRBJ2-5; 10 bases are a match to TRBD2. The CDR3 sequence is 14 residues long. V shed 2 bases, J shed 5 bases, and the junction held 3 bases outside the gene matches. Germline values: CDR1 SGHRS, CDR2 YFSETQ. Here the CDR3 DNA reads TGCGCCAGCAGCTTCGGGACTAGCGTGGAGACCCAGTACTTC. It encodes CASSFGTSVETQYF.

The V gene is TRBV28, the J gene TRBJ2-3; D not resolved. CDR1 is MDHEN and CDR2 is SYDVKM in the germline V gene. The CDR3 length is 12 residues. The V gene lost 2 bases and the J gene lost 4 bases, with 4 bases spanning the gap. In DNA form, the CDR3 reads TGTGCCAGCAGTTTACTAGCAGATACGCAGTATTTT. This encodes CASSLLADTQYF.

The chain has TRBV30 and TRBJ2-1; 11 nucleotides match TRBD1. The length of the CDR3 is 18 residues. Unmatched junction bases numbered 8, after V lost 1 base and J lost 0 bases. From germline, CDR1 is GTSNPN and CDR2 SVGIG (reference sequence). For the CDR3, the DNA is TGTGCCTGGAGTGGGGGACAGGGGGGTAGGTACTCCTACAATGAGCAGTTCTTC. It specifies CAWSGGQGGRYSYNEQFF.